This TCR beta chain was sequenced for a study of cytomegalovirus exposure and HLA in healthy donors. Broader study findings: Several of the most significant clusters appeared, in a later analysis, to be linked to common viral pathogens. Per published reports, the classifier diagnosed cytomegalovirus status with high specificity and sensitivity. An Asian-associated ancestry cluster reportedly showed fewer N-insertions than the roughly 670-donor mean in a later analysis. An analysis done earlier found most TCR beta V segments productive about 87% or about 30% of the time.

Researchers ran the PCR with 60 Vbeta and 13 Jbeta primers. Profiling relied on immunoSEQ multiplex PCR, and the TCRdb table lists in-frame clones only, not all of them. The data show roughly 120,000 clones, 75% to 90% seen once. In regard to this clone: Its antigen is not known.

Unmatched junction bases numbered 6, after V lost 1 base and J lost 4 bases. CDR1 is SGHVS and CDR2 is FQNEAQ in the germline V gene. This CDR3 is built from 15 residues. V usage is TRBV7-8 and J usage is TRBJ2-7, with 8 bases lining up with TRBD1. The source material was PBMCs. This TCR was recovered from a man in his forties in good health and CMV-seronegative. CDR3 amino acids: CASSLGQGNFYEQYF. Here the CDR3 DNA reads TGTGCCAGCAGCTTAGGACAGGGGAACTTTTACGAGCAGTACTTC.